The subject of this entry is one T cell receptor beta chain. As yet, its antigen is unknown. This specimen includes other DNA sequences encoding the same CDR3. Clones were sequenced by immunoSEQ multiplex PCR, and TCRdb holds only the in-frame ones, with some missing. In the table there are about 2 million clones, roughly 94% of which are singletons. The data are from a study of shared clonotypes between healthy human individuals. General study points: The study found lower generation probabilities in non-shared clonotypes than in those shared by all four donors. Estimated richness values were generally larger in naive subsets than in memory subsets.

This receptor was obtained from a man aged 18 to 29 in good health. Specimen: naive CD4+ T cells sorted from blood. The subset here: CD45RA+ positively selected.

Written as DNA, the CDR3 is TGTGCCAGCAGCGTCTCGGGGAATCAGCCCCAGCATTTT. Protein: CASSVSGNQPQHF. The chain is built from TRBV9 and TRBJ1-5, with unresolved D. This CDR3 contains 13 residues. The V and J ends lost 2 bases and 4 bases respectively, with 7 bases between them. Per the germline V gene, CDR1 is SGDLS and CDR2 is YYNGEE.